Here is one T cell receptor (beta chain) with its context. The CDR3 covers 17 residues. Trimming pared 5 bases from V and 1 base from J, leaving 20 bases between. CDR1 and CDR2 from the germline V gene are LNHDA and SQIVND (reference sequence). Positively selected for CCR7, the CD45RO-negative cells used as naive CD8 cells excluded terminally differentiated effector memory CD45RA+ cells. Replicate PCRs from sorted subsets contained roughly 190 ng DNA, which is 31,000 or so T cell genomes. Using immunoSEQ multiplex PCR, the repertoire was profiled, and TCRdb retains in-frame clones only, with some absent. The table records 1.5 million to 2.5 million clones, approximately 95% of them present only once. The data were taken from a study of shared clonotypes between healthy human individuals.

The V gene is TRBV19, the J gene TRBJ1-1, with D perhaps TRBD1 (5 bases). The TCR sequence derives from a man aged 18 to 35 in good health. Input material: naive CD8+ T cells sorted from blood. The CDR3 DNA follows: TGTGCCAGTAGTGCGGTGGGAGAGGGCAGGGAGAACACTGAAGCTTTCTTT. Amino acids: CASSAVGEGRENTEAFF.